This is a list of T cell receptor beta chains from one sample in a study of blood T cells in healthy people across ages. TCRdb re-called the 5' RACE reads with MiXCR, one entry per CDR3 protein. The data show 450,000 to 650,000 distinct CDR3 sequences, around 24% seen once. These data also formed part of another study, on T cells of mothers and their children.

The source material was blood. The receptors here all came from a boy between 10 and 17 years old in good health. CDR3s include the opening cysteine and the closing phenylalanine or tryptophan. A D gene is named only where the DNA matches it firmly. A clone size is listed for some rows: how often the clone was seen (once, few, many), or a class if it is expanded.

>NA|NA|TRBJ1-4|TRBV4-1|20
TGCGCCAGCAGCCAAGCTTTGGGTACCCCTAGTCGCGCAACTAATGAAAAACTGTTTTTT
CASSQALGTPSRATNEKLFF
>NA|NA|TRBJ2-2|TRBV20-1|16
TGCAGTGCTAGAGACCTCACCGGGACAACCACCGGGGAGCTGTTTTTT
CSARDLTGTTTGELFF
>NA|NA|TRBJ2-7|TRBV7-3|19
TGTGCCAGCAGCTCCGATGTACTTGGAAGGCTAGGGGATAATAACGAGCAGTACTTC
CASSSDVLGRLGDNNEQYF
>TRBD1|NA|TRBJ2-7|TRBV28|16
TGTGCCAGCAGAACCGGACAGGGGTTCGGCTCCTACGAGCAGTACTTC
CASRTGQGFGSYEQYF
>TRBD1|NA|TRBJ2-7|TRBV3-1|16
TGTGCCAGCAGCCAAGCCTGGGACAGGGGTCCCTACGAGCAGTACTTC
CASSQAWDRGPYEQYF
>NA|many|TRBJ2-7|TRBV7-8|15
TGTGCCAGCAGCTTAGATGGGATCTCCAACTACGAGCAGTACTTC
CASSLDGISNYEQYF
>TRBD1|NA|TRBJ2-1|TRBV28|15
TGTGCCAGCAGTGCCCGGACAGGGTTAAACAATGAGCAGTTCTTC
CASSARTGLNNEQFF
>NA|NA|TRBJ2-5|TRBV20-1|16
TGCAGTGCTAGGGACGTGGTAACTAACAAACGGGAGACCCAGTACTTC
CSARDVVTNKRETQYF
>TRBD1|NA|TRBJ1-2|TRBV27|14
TGTGCCAGCAGGGGACAGGGATCACGCTATGGCTACACCTTC
CASRGQGSRYGYTF
>NA|few|TRBJ2-5|TRBV6-6|12
TGTGCCAGCAGTCGTATCGGGGGGACCCAGTACTTC
CASSRIGGTQYF
>NA|few|TRBJ2-5|TRBV18|15
TGTGCCAGCTCACCCAAGCGCCCTTCCCAAGAGACCCAGTACTTC
CASSPKRPSQETQYF
>NA|many|TRBJ2-5|TRBV5-1|14
TGCGCCAGCAGCTTGGAGGCGGTCGGGGAGACCCAGTACTTC
CASSLEAVGETQYF
>NA|many|TRBJ2-5|TRBV7-2|12
TGTGCCAGCAGCCTGCCTCGGGAGACCCAGTACTTC
CASSLPRETQYF
>TRBD2|NA|TRBJ2-1|TRBV4-3|20
TGCGCCAGCAGCCGTTCCCCCGGGACTAGCGGGAGGGCGGCTGACAATGAGCAGTTCTTC
CASSRSPGTSGRAADNEQFF
>NA|NA|TRBJ2-5|TRBV5-1|16
TGCGCCAGCAGCGCCAACCTAGCAGGGCATCAGGGGACCCAGTACTTC
CASSANLAGHQGTQYF
>TRBD1|NA|TRBJ2-5|TRBV28|16
TGTGCCAGCAGTACCAGAACGGGGACAGTCAAAGAGACCCAGTACTTC
CASSTRTGTVKETQYF
>TRBD1|many|TRBJ2-1|TRBV4-3|18
TGCGCCAGCAGCTCCCAACCAGGGGGCGAAACCTCCTACAATGAGCAGTTCTTC
CASSSQPGGETSYNEQFF
>NA|NA|TRBJ2-7|TRBV7-9|15
TGTGCCAGCAGCCTTGGACAGTCTACCTCCTACGAGCAGTACTTC
CASSLGQSTSYEQYF
>TRBD2|few|TRBJ2-5|TRBV5-5|20
TGTGCCAGCAGCGGGGGACTAGCGGGAGGGCCTTCTACTTTCCGGGAGACCCAGTACTTC
CASSGGLAGGPSTFRETQYF
>NA|NA|TRBJ2-2|TRBV6-2/TRBV6-3|16
TGTGCCAGCAGTTCCACGGTATTGGGTGTGTTCGGGGAGCTGTTTTTT
CASSSTVLGVFGELFF
>NA|NA|TRBJ1-4|TRBV12-3/TRBV12-4|15
TGTGCCAGCAGTTTAGCAGGGGTCACTAGTGAAAAACTGTTTTTT
CASSLAGVTSEKLFF
>NA|few|TRBJ2-5|TRBV21-1|16
TGTGCCAGCAGCCACGCCCAGGGGCCCCCTCAAGAGACCCAGTACTTC
CASSHAQGPPQETQYF
>NA|many|TRBJ2-7|TRBV5-1|14
TGCGCCAGCAGCCCGACAGGAGACTCCTACGAGCAGTACTTC
CASSPTGDSYEQYF
>TRBD1|once|TRBJ1-1|TRBV20-1|12
TGCAGTGCCACCACAGGGGTCACTGAAGCTTTCTTT
CSATTGVTEAFF
>TRBD1|NA|TRBJ2-2|TRBV7-2|17
TGTGCCAGCAGCTTAGATGGAAGGGGGCCGGACACCGGGGAGCTGTTTTTT
CASSLDGRGPDTGELFF
>TRBD1|many|TRBJ2-7|TRBV27|15
TGTGCCAGCAGCCCTGGACAGGGGGCGCAGTACGAGCAGTACTTC
CASSPGQGAQYEQYF
>TRBD2|NA|TRBJ2-5|TRBV7-6|13
TGTGCCAGCAGCCGGACTAGCTCCTACGAGCGGTACTTC
CASSRTSSYERYF
>NA|few|TRBJ1-6|TRBV12-3/TRBV12-4|13
TGTGCCAGCAGTTCGACAGCCGGCTCACCCCTCCACTTT
CASSSTAGSPLHF
>NA|NA|TRBJ1-1|TRBV25-1|14
TGTGCCAGCAGGAACGGTTTCCCTACCGAAAGAGCTTTCTTT
CASRNGFPTERAFF
>NA|few|TRBJ2-7|TRBV20-1|13
TGCAGTGCTATCCAGGCAGCCTCCTACGAGCAGTACTTC
CSAIQAASYEQYF
>NA|NA|TRBJ2-7|TRBV18|14
TGTGCCAGCTCACGGGGATCGGACTCCTACGAGCAGTACTTC
CASSRGSDSYEQYF
>NA|NA|TRBJ1-6|TRBV4-1|14
TGCGCCAGCAGCGACGGCTGGTACGGTTCACCCCTCCACTTT
CASSDGWYGSPLHF
>NA|NA|TRBJ2-7|TRBV6-5|15
TGTGCCAGCAGTTACTCGGGCCAAGGGCCCTACGAGCAGTACTTC
CASSYSGQGPYEQYF
>NA|few|TRBJ2-7|TRBV28|16
TGTGCCAGCAGTTCCCCGTCCCGACAGGCGACCTACGAGCAGTACTTC
CASSSPSRQATYEQYF
>NA|NA|TRBJ2-1|TRBV5-6|15
TGTGCCAGCAGCTTGCCAAGACTAGGCTACAATGAGCAGTTCTTC
CASSLPRLGYNEQFF
>TRBD2|NA|TRBJ2-5|TRBV6-4|14
TGTGCCAGCACTAGCGGGAGGGTTGTACGAGGACAGTACTTC
CASTSGRVVRGQYF
>NA|NA|TRBJ2-5|TRBV20-1|12
TGCAGTGGCACAGACATACAAGAGACCCAGTACTTC
CSGTDIQETQYF
>TRBD2|many|TRBJ2-5|TRBV7-2|15
TGTGCCAGCAGCTTGGCCGGGACTAGTAAAGAGACCCAGTACTTC
CASSLAGTSKETQYF
>NA|NA|TRBJ2-2|TRBV3-1|15
TGTGCCAGCAGCGGTACAACTGTGAACACCGGGGAGCTGTTTTTT
CASSGTTVNTGELFF